This section outlines one T cell receptor (beta chain) sequence together with its context. As yet, its antigen is unknown. TCRdb itself ran the reads through MiXCR, one entry per CDR3 protein. The sample lists hundreds of thousands of distinct CDR3 sequences, just under 30% occurring once. This sample is drawn from a study of T cell repertoires in cytomegalovirus infection. As for the study in general: Through public TCR beta signatures, both CMV infection and matching HLA type were indicated.

Study-wide points: The cumulative frequency of public TCR beta families identified carriers of CMV plus the relevant HLA.

The sequenced sample was cultured PBMCs, obtained from culture after CMV antigen stimulation. The receptor's source is a human donor in good health (CMV status not recorded). Some clones in this sample may be carry-over from other donors' samples.

The CDR3 DNA is TGCAGTGCTAGAGACAGAGATTCTAACTATGGCTACACCTTC. Residues: CSARDRDSNYGYTF. This sequence joins TRBV20-1 and TRBJ1-2; no clear D gene. This CDR3 spans 14 amino acids. Trimming shortened V by 0 bases and J by 0 bases, and 8 bases separated the two germline ends. Germline CDR1 DFQATT, CDR2 SNEGSKA (reference sequence).